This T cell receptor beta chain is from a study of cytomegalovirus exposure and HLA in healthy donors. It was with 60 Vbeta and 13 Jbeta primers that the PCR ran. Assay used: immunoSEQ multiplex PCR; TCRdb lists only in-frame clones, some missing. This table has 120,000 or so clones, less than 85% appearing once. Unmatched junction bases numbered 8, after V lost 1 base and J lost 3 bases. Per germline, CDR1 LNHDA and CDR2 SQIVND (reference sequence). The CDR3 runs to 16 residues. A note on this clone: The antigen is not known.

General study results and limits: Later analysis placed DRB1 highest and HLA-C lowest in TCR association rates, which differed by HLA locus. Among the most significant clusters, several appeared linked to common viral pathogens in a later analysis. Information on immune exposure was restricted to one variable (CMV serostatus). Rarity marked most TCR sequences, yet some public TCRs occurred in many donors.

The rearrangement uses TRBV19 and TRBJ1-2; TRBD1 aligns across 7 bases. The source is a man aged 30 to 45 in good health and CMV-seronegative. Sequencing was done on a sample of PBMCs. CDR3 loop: CASSIVRAGGDYGYTF. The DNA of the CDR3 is TGTGCCAGTAGTATAGTCCGGGCAGGGGGTGACTATGGCTACACCTTC.